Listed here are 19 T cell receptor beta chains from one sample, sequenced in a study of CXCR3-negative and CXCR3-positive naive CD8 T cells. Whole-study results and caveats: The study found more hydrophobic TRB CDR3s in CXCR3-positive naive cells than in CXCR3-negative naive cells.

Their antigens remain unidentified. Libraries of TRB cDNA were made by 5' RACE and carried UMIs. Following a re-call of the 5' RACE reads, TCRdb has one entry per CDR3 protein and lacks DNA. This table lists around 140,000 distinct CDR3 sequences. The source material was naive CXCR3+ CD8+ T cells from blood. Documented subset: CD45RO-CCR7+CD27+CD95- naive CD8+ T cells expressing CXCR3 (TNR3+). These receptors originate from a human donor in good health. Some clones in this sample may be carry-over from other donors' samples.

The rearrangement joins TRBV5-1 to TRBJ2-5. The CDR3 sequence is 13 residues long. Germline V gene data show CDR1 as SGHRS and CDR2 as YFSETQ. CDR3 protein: CASSLVGLETQYF.

The CDR3 spells CASSQDTIAGGETQYF. This chain uses TRBV4-3 with TRBJ2-5; TCRdb outputs TRBD2, but without DNA this stays unchecked. This CDR3 contains 16 residues. Germline values: CDR1 LGHNA, CDR2 YSLEER.

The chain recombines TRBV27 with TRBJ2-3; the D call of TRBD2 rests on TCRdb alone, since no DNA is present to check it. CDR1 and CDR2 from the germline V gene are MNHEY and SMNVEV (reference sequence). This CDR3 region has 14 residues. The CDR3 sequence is CASSLGSGGETQYF.

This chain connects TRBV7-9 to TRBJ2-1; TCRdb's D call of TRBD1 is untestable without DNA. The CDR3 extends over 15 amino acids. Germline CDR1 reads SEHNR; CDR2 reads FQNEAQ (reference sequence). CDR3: CASSVTGSFNNEQFF.

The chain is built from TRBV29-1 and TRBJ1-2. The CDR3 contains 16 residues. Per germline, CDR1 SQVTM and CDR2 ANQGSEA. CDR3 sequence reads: CSVEVLDSGLNYGYTF.

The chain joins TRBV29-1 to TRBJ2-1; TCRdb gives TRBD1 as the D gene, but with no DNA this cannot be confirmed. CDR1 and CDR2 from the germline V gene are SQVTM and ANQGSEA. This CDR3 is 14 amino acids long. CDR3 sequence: CSAEAEPGYNEQFF.

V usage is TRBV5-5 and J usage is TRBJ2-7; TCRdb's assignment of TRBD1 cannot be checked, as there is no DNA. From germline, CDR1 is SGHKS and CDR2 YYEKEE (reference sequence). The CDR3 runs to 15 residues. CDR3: CASSLSPQVNYEQYF.

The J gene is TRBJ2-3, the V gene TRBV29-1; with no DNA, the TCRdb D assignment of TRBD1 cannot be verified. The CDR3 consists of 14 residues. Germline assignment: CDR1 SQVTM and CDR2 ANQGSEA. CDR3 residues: CSVEGAGAQDTQYF.

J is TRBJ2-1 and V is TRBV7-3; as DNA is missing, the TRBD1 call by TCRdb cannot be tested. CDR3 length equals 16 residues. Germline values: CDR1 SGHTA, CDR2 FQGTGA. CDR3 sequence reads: CASSLTRGEAYNEQFF.

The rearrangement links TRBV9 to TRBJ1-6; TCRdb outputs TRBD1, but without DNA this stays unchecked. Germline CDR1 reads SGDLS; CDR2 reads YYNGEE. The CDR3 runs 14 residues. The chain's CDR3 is CASSVEGGGSPLHF.

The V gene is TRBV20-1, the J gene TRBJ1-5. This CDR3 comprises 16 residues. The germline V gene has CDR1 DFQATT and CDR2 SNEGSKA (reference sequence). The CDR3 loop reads CSARGQGWVSNQPQHF.

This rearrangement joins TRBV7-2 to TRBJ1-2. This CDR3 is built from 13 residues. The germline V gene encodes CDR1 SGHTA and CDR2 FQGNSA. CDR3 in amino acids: CASSLVVKDGYTF.

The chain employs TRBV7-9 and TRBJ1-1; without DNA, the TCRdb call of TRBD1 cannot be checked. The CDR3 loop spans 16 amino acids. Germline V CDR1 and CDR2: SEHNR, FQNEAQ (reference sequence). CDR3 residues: CASSLPEGQSSTEAFF. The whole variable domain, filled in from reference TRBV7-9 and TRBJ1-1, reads DTGVSQNPRHKITKRGQNVTFRCDPISEHNRLYWYRQTLGQGPEFLTYFQNEAQLEKSRLLSDRFSAERPKGSFSTLEIQRTEQGDSAMYLCASSLPEGQSSTEAFFGQGTRLTVV.

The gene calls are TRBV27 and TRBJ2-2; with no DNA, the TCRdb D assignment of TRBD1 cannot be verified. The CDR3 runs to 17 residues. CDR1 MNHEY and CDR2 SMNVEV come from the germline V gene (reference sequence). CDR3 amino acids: CASSPQGQGWTTGELFF.

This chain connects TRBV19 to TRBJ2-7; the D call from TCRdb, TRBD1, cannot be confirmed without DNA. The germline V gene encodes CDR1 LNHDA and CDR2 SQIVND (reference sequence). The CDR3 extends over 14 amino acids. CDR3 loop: CASSMFGGHYEQYF. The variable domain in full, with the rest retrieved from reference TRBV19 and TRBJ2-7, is DGGITQSPKYLFRKEGQNVTLSCEQNLNHDAMYWYRQDPGQGLRLIYYSQIVNDFQKGDIAEGYSVSREKKESFPLTVTSAQKNPTAFYLCASSMFGGHYEQYFGPGTRLTVT.

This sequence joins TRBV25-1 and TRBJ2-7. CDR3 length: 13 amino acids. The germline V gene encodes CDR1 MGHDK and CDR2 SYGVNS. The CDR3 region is CASSSEAFYEQYF.

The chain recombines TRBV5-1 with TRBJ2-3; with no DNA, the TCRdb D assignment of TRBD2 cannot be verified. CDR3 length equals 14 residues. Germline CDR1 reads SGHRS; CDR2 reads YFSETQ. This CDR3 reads CASRGTSGTDTQYF. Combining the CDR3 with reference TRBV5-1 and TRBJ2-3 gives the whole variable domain KAGVTQTPRYLIKTRGQQVTLSCSPISGHRSVSWYQQTPGQGLQFLFEYFSETQRNKGNFPGRFSGRQFSNSRSEMNVSTLELGDSALYLCASRGTSGTDTQYFGPGTRLTVL.

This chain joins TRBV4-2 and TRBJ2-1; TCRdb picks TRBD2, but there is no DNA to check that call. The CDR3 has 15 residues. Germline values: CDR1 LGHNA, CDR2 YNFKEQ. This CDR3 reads CASSHALAEPNEQFF.

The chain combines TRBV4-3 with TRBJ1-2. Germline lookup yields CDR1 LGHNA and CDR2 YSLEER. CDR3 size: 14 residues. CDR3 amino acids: CASSPGTVSYGYTF.